This is a list of T cell receptor beta chains from one sample in a study of technical replicates of blood from a handful of donors. This table comes from immunoSEQ multiplex PCR, and its TCRdb copy is limited to in-frame clones, with some not included. The sample lists roughly 80,000 clones; about 91% were seen once. The sample consisted of T cells isolated from PBMCs. The receptors come from a human donor in good health. Each CDR3 is given with its conserved first and last residue. D genes are given only for firm matches. The listing skips clone size in some rows; elsewhere it reads once, few, many or a size class.

TRBJ1-1,TRBD1,NA,TRBV30,TGTGCCTGGAGTTCACCCAGGGGGCCGGACGCTGAAGCTTTCTTT,CAWSSPRGPDAEAFF
TRBJ1-2,NA,NA,TRBV15,TGTGCCACCAGCAGAGGACCCGGGTATGAGCTCCTCTTC,CATSRGPGYELLF
TRBJ1-1,NA,NA,TRBV11-2,TGTGCCAGCAGCACTCGACAGGTCCTGAACACTGAAGCTTTCTTT,CASSTRQVLNTEAFF
TRBJ2-1,NA,NA,TRBV14,TGTGCCAGCAGCCAAGGAGGGTACAATGAGCAGTTCTTC,CASSQGGYNEQFF
TRBJ2-7,NA,NA,TRBV14,TGTGCCAGCAGCCAAGGGAGGGGCGAGCAGTACTTC,CASSQGRGEQYF
TRBJ2-1,NA,NA,TRBV9,TGTGCCAGCAGCGTTGAGTTGTGGGGAGACAATGAGCAGTTCTTC,CASSVELWGDNEQFF
TRBJ1-2,NA,NA,TRBV5-8,TGTGCCAGCAGCTTGTGGCAGGGTAATGGCTACACCTTC,CASSLWQGNGYTF
TRBJ1-2,NA,NA,TRBV27,TGTGCCAGCAGTTTATCGGCCGAGGGGGGAGGGGATGGCTACACCTTC,CASSLSAEGGGDGYTF
TRBJ2-7,NA,NA,TRBV27,TGTGCCAGCACTAACCGGGGTATCTACGAGCAGTACTTC,CASTNRGIYEQYF
TRBJ2-7,TRBD2,NA,TRBV20-1,TGCACACTAGCGGGAGCGTACGAGCAGTACTTC,CTLAGAYEQYF
TRBJ2-3,TRBD1,NA,TRBV5-6,TGTGCCAGCAGCTTGTTTTCGACAGGGGACACAGATACGCAGTATTTT,CASSLFSTGDTDTQYF
TRBJ1-1,NA,NA,TRBV11-2,TGTGCCAGCAGCTTAGAGCCCGCGGTTTTATTGACTGAAGCTTTCTTT,CASSLEPAVLLTEAFF
TRBJ2-7,NA,NA,TRBV11-2,TGTGCCAGCAGCTTACGACTCACCACCTACGAGCAGTACTTC,CASSLRLTTYEQYF
TRBJ1-5,NA,NA,TRBV28,TGTGCCAGCAGTTTATATTGGGGGGGGCGGGTGAATCAGCCCCAGCATTTT,CASSLYWGGRVNQPQHF
TRBJ1-4,NA,NA,TRBV5-1,TGCGCCAGCAGCTTCCCGGACAGCTCTGAAAAACTGTTTTTT,CASSFPDSSEKLFF
TRBJ2-7,NA,NA,TRBV5-8,TGTGCCAGCAGATACAGGAGCTACGAGCAGTACTTC,CASRYRSYEQYF
TRBJ2-1,NA,NA,TRBV5-1,TGCGCCAGCAGTTCTACCTACAATGAGCAGTTCTTC,CASSSTYNEQFF
TRBJ1-1,NA,NA,TRBV13,TGTGCCAGCAGCTTACGCGGGGACACTGAAGCTTTCTTT,CASSLRGDTEAFF
TRBJ2-5,NA,NA,TRBV7-2,TGTGCCAGCAGCCCCCAGGGGACCCAAGAGACCCAGTACTTC,CASSPQGTQETQYF
TRBJ1-4,TRBD1,NA,TRBV5-1,TGCGCCAGCAGCGTGGGACAGGGAGTGGATGAAAAACTGTTTTTT,CASSVGQGVDEKLFF
TRBJ1-2,NA,NA,TRBV14,TGTGCCAGCAGCCACTATCCTTCCCCCTCCAGCTACACCTTC,CASSHYPSPSSYTF
TRBJ2-7,NA,NA,TRBV27,TGTGCCAGCAGTTTAAGGGGGACATCCTACGAGCAGTACTTC,CASSLRGTSYEQYF
TRBJ1-5,TRBD1,NA,TRBV28,TGTGCCAGCAGTACCCCGGGACAGGGGGTGGCTCAGCCCCAGCATTTT,CASSTPGQGVAQPQHF
TRBJ1-1,NA,few,TRBV7-2,TGTGCCAGCAGCTTACAGGGTCCTACTTTCTTT,CASSLQGPTFF
TRBJ1-5,NA,NA,TRBV18,TGTGCCAGCTCAGGGGGCGGGAGGGGCAATCAGCCCCAGCATTTT,CASSGGGRGNQPQHF
TRBJ2-2,TRBD1,few,TRBV11-3,TGTGCCAGCAGCCCAGCGACCTACGGGACAGGGGGCCCCGGGGAGCTGTTTTTT,CASSPATYGTGGPGELFF
TRBJ1-5,NA,NA,TRBV28,TGTGCCAGCACTGCCGGTTTCAATCAGCCCCAGCATTTT,CASTAGFNQPQHF
TRBJ2-7,TRBD1,NA,TRBV2,TGTGCCAGCTGGGGGGCGGCGGGACAGGTCTACGAGCAGTACTTC,CASWGAAGQVYEQYF
TRBJ1-1,NA,few,TRBV5-1,TGCGCCAGCAGCTTAGGACAGAGGATGAACACTGAAGCTTTCTTT,CASSLGQRMNTEAFF
TRBJ2-1,TRBD2,NA,TRBV7-9,TGTGCCAGCAGCTTAAACCCAGCGGGGGGCCCACACTCCAATGAGCAGTTCTTC,CASSLNPAGGPHSNEQFF
TRBJ2-7,NA,NA,TRBV11-3,TGTGCCAGCAGCGCCAGGAGGGAACCTTACGAGCAGTACTTC,CASSARREPYEQYF
TRBJ1-5,TRBD1,few,TRBV28,TGTGCCAGCAGCAGACAGGGCCTAAATCAGCCCCAGCATTTT,CASSRQGLNQPQHF
TRBJ1-1,NA,few,TRBV6-1,TGTGCCAGCATCGTGGGGCAGATGAACACTGAAGCTTTCTTT,CASIVGQMNTEAFF
TRBJ1-5,NA,NA,TRBV19,TGTGCCAGTAGTATCCTTGTCGGTCAGCCCCAGCATTTT,CASSILVGQPQHF
TRBJ2-7,TRBD1,NA,TRBV2,TGTGCCAGCAGTGCACGGACAGGGGCCGGGGGCGAGCAGTACTTC,CASSARTGAGGEQYF
TRBJ2-7,TRBD1,NA,TRBV6-1,TGTGCCAGCAGTACCAGACAGGGCTACGAGCAGTACTTC,CASSTRQGYEQYF
TRBJ1-5,TRBD1,NA,TRBV12-5,TGTGCTAGTGGTTTGGCGCCAGTCCTCGGACAGGTAAGAGGAGTCAATCAGCCCCAGCATTTT,CASGLAPVLGQVRGVNQPQHF
TRBJ2-5,TRBD2,NA,TRBV30,TGTGCCTGGAGCGCGGAGCGGGGCGCAGGGACCCAGTACTTC,CAWSAERGAGTQYF
TRBJ1-5,NA,NA,TRBV4-1,TGCGCCAGCAGCCACAGGTTAGATAGCAATCAGCCCCAGCATTTT,CASSHRLDSNQPQHF
TRBJ2-7,NA,NA,TRBV29-1,TGCAGCGTTGAAGCGGAGGCCCCCAGCTCCTACGAGCAGTACTTC,CSVEAEAPSSYEQYF
TRBJ2-5,TRBD2,NA,TRBV6-6,TGTGCCAGCAGTTACTCGAACCGGGGGGGCAAAGAGACCCAGTACTTC,CASSYSNRGGKETQYF